The 31 T cell receptor beta chains listed next were all sequenced from one sample in a study of T cell repertoires in cytomegalovirus infection (dated by TCRdb to the late 2010s). Instrument used: Illumina HiSeq 1500. TCRdb applied fastp at Q25 and MiXCR to the public reads, then kept only in-frame beta chains. Each entry is one CDR3 protein sequence, shown with its most common DNA and genes. The sample includes some 590,000 distinct CDR3 sequences, with 40% observed a single time. The ten largest make up more than 40% of the sample. Their antigen targets remain unknown. Read against the paper, the sample's treatment or condition label means: in vitro stimulation with specific CMV peptide epitopes to enrich CMV-specific T cells. This specimen was cultured PBMCs, taken from culture after CMV antigen stimulation. The origin of the receptors is a human donor in good health (CMV status not recorded). Some clones in this sample may be carry-over from other donors' samples.

V gene TRBV7-2 combines with J gene TRBJ1-2; D gene unclear. The germline V and J ends were trimmed by 2 bases and 0 bases, with 22 bases remaining between them. The CDR3 is 19 amino acids. Germline lookup yields CDR1 SGHTA and CDR2 FQGNSA. CDR3 nucleotide sequence: TGTGCCAGCAGCTTAAATCCCCCAGCACCCCTCTCGACTAACTATGGCTACACCTTC. It specifies CASSLNPPAPLSTNYGYTF. The whole variable domain, remainder taken from reference TRBV7-2 and TRBJ1-2, is GAGVSQSPSNKVTEKGKDVELRCDPISGHTALYWYRQSLGQGLEFLIYFQGNSAPDKSGLPSDRFSAERTGGSVSTLTIQRTQQEDSAVYLCASSLNPPAPLSTNYGYTFGSGTRLTVV.

This clonotype was detected only a few times. The V call is TRBV7-6, the J call TRBJ1-1; D unclear. CDR3 length: 15 amino acids. CDR1 and CDR2 from the germline V gene are SGHVS and FNYEAQ. The V end was cut by 3 bases, the J end by 0 bases, with 11 bases between. CDR3 sequence: CASSFFSGMNTEAFF. CDR3 sequence (DNA): TGTGCCAGCAGCTTTTTTTCAGGAATGAACACTGAAGCTTTCTTT.

This clonotype was seen more than once but under ten times. This chain links TRBV27 with TRBJ2-1; D is ambiguous. V shed 5 bases and J shed 8 bases, with 16 bases lying between them. Germline loops: CDR1 MNHEY, CDR2 SMNVEV (reference sequence). CDR3 length: 14 residues. CDR3 region: CASSQGPIPDEQFF. DNA of the CDR3: TGTGCCAGCAGTCAAGGACCTATCCCGGATGAGCAGTTCTTC.

This chain links TRBV7-8 with TRBJ2-7; TRBD2 matches at 10 bases. The V gene's germline CDR1 is SGHVS and CDR2 FQNEAQ. CDR3 length: 15 amino acids. Trimming cost V 3 bases and J 4 bases; bases outside gene matches: 6. CDR3 sequence reads: CASSFVSSGGYEQYF. The CDR3 DNA is TGTGCCAGCAGCTTCGTCTCTAGCGGGGGATACGAGCAGTACTTC.

This clonotype was seen a handful of times. This chain links TRBV20-1 with TRBJ1-5, with D hard to call. Trimming shortened V by 3 bases and J by 1 base, and 10 bases separated the two germline ends. The germline CDR1 and CDR2 sequences are DFQATT and SNEGSKA (reference sequence). The CDR3 spans 14 residues. This CDR3 is CSASKGGSNQPQHF. DNA for the CDR3: TGCAGTGCTAGCAAGGGTGGGAGCAATCAGCCCCAGCATTTT.

The gene calls are TRBV7-4 and TRBJ2-7; 10 bases match TRBD2. This CDR3 has 13 residues. The J segment lost 9 bases and the V segment lost 5 bases, leaving 7 bases of the junction unmatched. Germline V lookup: CDR1 SGHVT, CDR2 SQSDAQ. CDR3 loop: CASSATGTSVQYF. The CDR3 region has the DNA TGTGCCAGCAGCGCTACCGGGACTAGCGTGCAGTACTTC.

This clonotype was seen a few times. This chain uses TRBV7-2 with TRBJ2-2, with 10 positions matching TRBD2. With V trimmed by 2 bases and J by 7 bases, 4 bases remained unmatched. The length of the CDR3 is 15 residues. CDR1 and CDR2 from the germline V gene are SGHTA and FQGNSA. This CDR3 is CASSLLASGSGELFF. The CDR3 nucleotides are TGTGCCAGCAGCTTATTGGCTAGCGGGAGCGGGGAGCTGTTTTTT.

The chain combines TRBV7-8 with TRBJ1-2; D not resolved. Trimming removed 1 base from V and 8 bases from J, with 14 bases in between. The CDR3 contains 14 residues. Germline assignment: CDR1 SGHVS and CDR2 FQNEAQ. CDR3 amino acids: CASSLVPGVGGYTF. The CDR3 nucleotides read TGTGCCAGCAGCTTAGTCCCAGGAGTAGGCGGCTACACCTTC. The full variable domain, completed using reference TRBV7-8 and TRBJ1-2, is GAGVSQSPRYKVAKRGQDVALRCDPISGHVSLFWYQQALGQGPEFLTYFQNEAQLDKSGLPSDRFFAERPEGSVSTLKIQRTQQEDSAVYLCASSLVPGVGGYTFGSGTRLTVV.

Ten or more counts support this clonotype. This chain connects TRBV7-2 to TRBJ2-5; a possible D gene is TRBD1 (5 bases). This CDR3 has 14 amino acids. V was cut by 5 bases and J by 1 base, with 11 bases left in between. Germline CDR1 SGHTA, CDR2 FQGNSA. The CDR3 loop is CASSPDSIQETQYF. CDR3 nucleotide sequence: TGTGCCAGCAGCCCCGACAGTATCCAAGAGACCCAGTACTTC.

Written as DNA, the CDR3 is TGTGCCAGCAGCCGACAGGCTACAACTAATGAAAAACTGTTTTTT. Its translation: CASSRQATTNEKLFF. The gene calls are TRBV7-8 and TRBJ1-4; D may be TRBD1 (6 bases). CDR3 length: 15 amino acids. Trimming cost V 5 bases and J 0 bases, with 10 bases left between them. Germline V gene lookup returns CDR1 SGHVS and CDR2 FQNEAQ. Looking up the rest from reference TRBV7-8 and TRBJ1-4 gives the full variable domain: GAGVSQSPRYKVAKRGQDVALRCDPISGHVSLFWYQQALGQGPEFLTYFQNEAQLDKSGLPSDRFFAERPEGSVSTLKIQRTQQEDSAVYLCASSRQATTNEKLFFGSGTQLSVL.

In this sample, this clonotype turned up a few times. The V gene is TRBV2, the J gene TRBJ2-4; 7 bases match TRBD2. Germline CDR1 is SNHLY and CDR2 is FYNNEI. CDR3 length: 12 amino acids. V trimming: 7 bases; J trimming: 9 bases; junction bases outside the gene matches: 6. The CDR3 protein is CASTSGGSIQYF. The CDR3, as DNA: TGTGCCAGCACTTCTGGCGGGAGCATTCAGTACTTC.

CDR3 loop: CSARDQGGWGREGSDTQYF. CDR3 DNA sequence: TGCAGTGCTAGAGACCAAGGGGGGTGGGGGCGGGAGGGCTCAGATACGCAGTATTTT. The gene calls are TRBV20-1 and TRBJ2-3, with 9 bases fitting TRBD2. With 0 bases clipped from V and 4 bases from J, the junction kept 17 bases outside the gene matches. The CDR3 contains 19 residues. CDR1 and CDR2 (germline): DFQATT, SNEGSKA (reference sequence).

The rearrangement links TRBV19 to TRBJ2-7; no reliable D call. CDR1 LNHDA and CDR2 SQIVND come from the germline V gene (reference sequence). The CDR3 runs 14 residues. V gave up 0 bases and J gave up 4 bases, with 10 bases separating them. CDR3: CASSIDQGSYEQYF. The CDR3 DNA reads TGTGCCAGTAGTATAGATCAAGGAAGTTACGAGCAGTACTTC. The whole variable domain, remainder taken from reference TRBV19 and TRBJ2-7, is DGGITQSPKYLFRKEGQNVTLSCEQNLNHDAMYWYRQDPGQGLRLIYYSQIVNDFQKGDIAEGYSVSREKKESFPLTVTSAQKNPTAFYLCASSIDQGSYEQYFGPGTRLTVT.

Only a few counts were recorded for this clonotype. The chain carries TRBV4-1 and TRBJ2-2; TRBD2 agrees at 9 bases. V lost 1 base to trimming and J lost 0 bases; unmatched junction nucleotides: 9. The germline gives CDR1 MGHRA, CDR2 YSYEKL. The length of the CDR3 is 19 residues. CDR3 amino acids: CASSQVRGGMGTNTGELFF. CDR3 in DNA: TGCGCCAGCAGCCAAGTGCGGGGGGGTATGGGAACGAACACCGGGGAGCTGTTTTTT.

This chain uses TRBV6-1 with TRBJ2-3; 8 nucleotides align to TRBD2. V lost 10 bases to trimming and J lost 3 bases; unmatched junction nucleotides: 12. The CDR3 loop spans 15 amino acids. CDR1 and CDR2 (germline): MNHNS, SASEGT. For the CDR3, the DNA is TGTGCCACCTTAGGCCCGCGGGAGGCTACAGATACGCAGTATTTT. Amino acids: CATLGPREATDTQYF.

The genes are TRBV7-8 and TRBJ1-4; the D is unclear. Germline assignment: CDR1 SGHVS and CDR2 FQNEAQ. This CDR3 has 14 residues. Trimming cost V 5 bases and J 8 bases, with 15 bases left between them. This chain's CDR3 is CASSLELGYEKLFF. For the CDR3, the DNA is TGTGCCAGCAGCCTTGAGTTAGGGTACGAAAAACTGTTTTTT.

V usage is TRBV6-5 and J usage is TRBJ2-2; 9 nucleotides agree with TRBD1. The length of the CDR3 is 17 residues. V gave up 6 bases and J gave up 5 bases; unmatched junction bases: 13. Germline CDR1 and CDR2: MNHEY and SVGAGI. The CDR3 here is CASSYRPGQGGTGELFF. The CDR3 DNA reads as TGTGCCAGCAGCTACCGACCGGGACAGGGTGGAACCGGGGAGCTGTTTTTT.

In this sample, this clonotype turned up many times. The chain links TRBV7-2 to TRBJ1-2; tentative D call: TRBD1 (5 bases). Germline CDR1 SGHTA, CDR2 FQGNSA. V dropped 3 bases and J dropped 5 bases, with 10 bases sitting between them. This CDR3 has 13 amino acids. CDR3 amino acids: CASSFRTNYGYTF. In DNA, the CDR3 is TGTGCCAGCAGCTTTCGGACAAATTATGGCTACACCTTC.

This clonotype was observed a single time. The V gene is TRBV7-8, the J gene TRBJ2-7, with D unclear. V was cut by 5 bases and J by 3 bases, with 8 bases left in between. CDR1 SGHVS and CDR2 FQNEAQ come from the germline V gene. CDR3 length: 12 amino acids. CDR3 bases: TGTGCCAGCAGCCAAGCTAACTACGAGCAGTACTTC. Protein product: CASSQANYEQYF.

The chain joins TRBV6-1 to TRBJ1-1, with D unclear. Trimming cost V 4 bases and J 4 bases, with 16 bases left between them. The germline CDR1 and CDR2 sequences are MNHNS and SASEGT. This CDR3 spans 15 amino acids. Here the CDR3 reads CASSADTGLGTEAFF. The CDR3 DNA reads TGTGCCAGCAGTGCCGACACGGGGTTGGGCACTGAAGCTTTCTTT.

In this sample, this clonotype turned up a few times. V gene TRBV7-8 combines with J gene TRBJ1-5, with a possible D match to TRBD1 (5 bases). Germline-derived CDR1 and CDR2 are SGHVS and FQNEAQ. CDR3 size: 15 residues. V dropped 4 bases and J dropped 6 bases, with 16 bases sitting between them. CDR3 sequence (DNA): TGTGCCAGCAGCTCGGTTATGGGGGTAGGTCAGCCCCAGCATTTT. This encodes CASSSVMGVGQPQHF.

V usage is TRBV7-4 and J usage is TRBJ2-2; 8 bases match TRBD1. The CDR3 runs 15 residues. V was clipped by 5 bases and J by 2 bases; unmatched bases: 4. The germline V gene has CDR1 SGHVT and CDR2 SQSDAQ. This CDR3 is CASSGQGINTGELFF. The CDR3 coding sequence is TGTGCCAGCAGCGGACAGGGTATTAACACCGGGGAGCTGTTTTTT.

V gene TRBV28 combines with J gene TRBJ1-2; no clear D. Trimming took 8 bases from V and 7 from J, leaving 23 bases between them. The CDR3 sequence is 15 residues long. The germline V gene has CDR1 MDHEN and CDR2 SYDVKM. The CDR3 DNA sequence: TGTGCCAGCGATAACTCTCGGATCACCTGGGGTGGCTACACCTTC. As protein: CASDNSRITWGGYTF.

This clonotype was counted a few times. The V and J genes are TRBV7-2 and TRBJ2-3; weak D call: TRBD2 (5 bases). Germline CDR1 is SGHTA and CDR2 is FQGNSA. V dropped 5 bases and J dropped 5 bases, with 20 bases sitting between them. The CDR3 extends over 16 amino acids. In DNA form, the CDR3 reads TGTGCCAGCAGCCCCCGTGACTTACTTAGCGTAGATACGCAGTATTTT. Residues: CASSPRDLLSVDTQYF.

This clonotype was seen a few times. The chain links TRBV5-1 to TRBJ1-4, with a possible D match to TRBD1 (6 bases). The CDR3 has 15 residues. Trimming pared 0 bases from V and 7 bases from J, leaving 13 bases between. Germline V CDR1 and CDR2: SGHRS, YFSETQ. In DNA form, the CDR3 reads TGCGCCAGCAGCTTGGAGCGGGGCAGGGGTGAAAAACTGTTTTTT. This gives the protein CASSLERGRGEKLFF.

CDR3 nucleotide sequence: TGTGCCAGCACCTCTCAGGGAGGGCGCACTGAAGCTTTCTTT. The encoded protein is CASTSQGGRTEAFF. The V gene is TRBV12-3 or TRBV12-4, the J gene TRBJ1-1, with D possibly TRBD1 on 5 matching bases. V was clipped by 7 bases and J by 4 bases, with 16 bases between them. The CDR3 loop spans 14 amino acids.

This rearrangement joins TRBV7-3 to TRBJ2-3, with 7 bases aligning to TRBD1. CDR1 SGHTA and CDR2 FQGTGA come from the germline V gene. Unmatched junction bases numbered 9, after V lost 5 bases and J lost 4 bases. The CDR3 consists of 15 residues. CDR3: CASSTRQGGADTQYF. The CDR3 bases are TGTGCCAGCAGCACCCGACAGGGTGGGGCAGATACGCAGTATTTT.

There are a few counts of this clonotype. The gene calls are TRBV12-5 and TRBJ1-2, with unresolved D. CDR3 length: 13 residues. With 5 bases removed from V and 3 bases from J, the gap between germline ends came to 10 bases. CDR1 LGHNT and CDR2 FRNRAP come from the germline V gene. The CDR3 DNA follows: TGTGCTAGTGGTACGGACGGATACTATGGCTACACCTTC. The encoded protein is CASGTDGYYGYTF.

This chain links TRBV7-2 with TRBJ1-1; 10 nucleotides match TRBD1. The CDR3 has 15 amino acids. Germline CDR1 SGHTA, CDR2 FQGNSA. V lost 5 bases to trimming and J lost 8 bases; unmatched junction nucleotides: 11. The CDR3 reads CASSARSGTGAEAFF. The CDR3 nucleotides read TGTGCCAGCAGCGCCCGGTCCGGGACAGGGGCCGAAGCTTTCTTT.

Only a few counts were recorded for this clonotype. This rearrangement joins TRBV7-9 to TRBJ2-2, with TRBD1 identical over 10 bases. J lost 7 bases, V lost 10 bases, and 6 bases had no gene match. The CDR3 spans 13 residues. In germline, CDR1 is SEHNR, CDR2 FQNEAQ (reference sequence). DNA of the CDR3: TGTGCCACCGGGACAGGGGCCGGCGGGGAGCTGTTTTTT. Translated: CATGTGAGGELFF.

The chain recombines TRBV7-6 with TRBJ2-1; TRBD2 matches 10 bases. The CDR3 consists of 15 residues. The V gene's germline CDR1 is SGHVS and CDR2 FNYEAQ. Losses at the gene ends were 7 bases for V and 7 bases for J; bases not matched to a gene: 10. This CDR3 is CASTPLAGGGNEQFF. As DNA, the CDR3 is TGTGCCAGCACCCCCTTAGCGGGAGGAGGGAATGAGCAGTTCTTC.